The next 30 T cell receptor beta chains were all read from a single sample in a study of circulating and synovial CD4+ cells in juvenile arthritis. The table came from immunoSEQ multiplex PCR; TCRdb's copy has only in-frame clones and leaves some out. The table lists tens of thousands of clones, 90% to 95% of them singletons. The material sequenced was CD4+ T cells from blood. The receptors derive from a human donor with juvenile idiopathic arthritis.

The DNA of the CDR3 is TGCGCCAGCAGCCCCCTCGGTCCAGGCTACGAGCAGTACTTC. Its translation is CASSPLGPGYEQYF. The rearrangement joins TRBV5-1 to TRBJ2-7; D gene uncertain. Germline CDR1 reads SGHRS; CDR2 reads YFSETQ. V was shortened by 4 bases and J by 3 bases, with 14 bases between the two germline ends. This CDR3 is built from 14 residues.

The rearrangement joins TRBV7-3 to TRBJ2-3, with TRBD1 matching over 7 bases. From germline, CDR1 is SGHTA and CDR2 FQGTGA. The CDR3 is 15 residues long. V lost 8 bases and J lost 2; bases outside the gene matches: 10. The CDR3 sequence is CASSRTGAVTDTQYF. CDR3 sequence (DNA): TGTGCCAGCTCGCGGACAGGCGCTGTCACAGATACGCAGTATTTT.

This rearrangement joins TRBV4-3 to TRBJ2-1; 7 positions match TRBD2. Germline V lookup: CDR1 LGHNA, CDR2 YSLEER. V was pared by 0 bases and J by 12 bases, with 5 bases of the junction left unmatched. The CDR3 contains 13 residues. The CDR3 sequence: CASSQEVAGAQFF. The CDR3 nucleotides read TGCGCCAGCAGCCAAGAGGTAGCGGGCGCGCAGTTCTTC.

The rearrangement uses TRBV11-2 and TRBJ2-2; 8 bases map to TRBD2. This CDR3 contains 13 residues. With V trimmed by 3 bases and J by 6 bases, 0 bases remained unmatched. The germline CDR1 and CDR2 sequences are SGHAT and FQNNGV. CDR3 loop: CASSFGRAGELFF. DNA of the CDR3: TGTGCCAGCAGCTTCGGGAGGGCCGGGGAGCTGTTTTTT.

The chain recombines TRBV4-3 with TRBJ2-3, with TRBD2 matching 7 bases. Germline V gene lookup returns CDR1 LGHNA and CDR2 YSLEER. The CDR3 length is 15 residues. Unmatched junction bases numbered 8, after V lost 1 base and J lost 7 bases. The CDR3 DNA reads TGCGCCAGCAGCCAAGGAGGCGGGGGTATAAATACGCAGTATTTT. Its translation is CASSQGGGGINTQYF.

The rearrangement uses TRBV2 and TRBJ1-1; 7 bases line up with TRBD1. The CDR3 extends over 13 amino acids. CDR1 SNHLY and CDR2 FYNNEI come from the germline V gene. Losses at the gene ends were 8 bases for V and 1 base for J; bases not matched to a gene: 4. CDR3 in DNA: TGTGCCAGCTCCCAGGGGGAGAACACTGAAGCTTTCTTT. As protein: CASSQGENTEAFF.

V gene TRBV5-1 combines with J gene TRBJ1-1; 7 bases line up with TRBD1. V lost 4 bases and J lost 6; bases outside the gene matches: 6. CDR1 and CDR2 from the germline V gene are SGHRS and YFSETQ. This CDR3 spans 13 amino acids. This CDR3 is CASSHDRVPEAFF. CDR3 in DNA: TGCGCCAGCAGCCACGACAGGGTTCCTGAAGCTTTCTTT.

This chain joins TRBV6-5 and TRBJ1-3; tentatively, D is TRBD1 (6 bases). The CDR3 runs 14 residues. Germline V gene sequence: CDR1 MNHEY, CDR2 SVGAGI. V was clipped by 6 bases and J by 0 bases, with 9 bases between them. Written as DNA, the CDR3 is TGTGCCAGCAGGGGGGACACCTCTGGAAACACCATATATTTT. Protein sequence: CASRGDTSGNTIYF.

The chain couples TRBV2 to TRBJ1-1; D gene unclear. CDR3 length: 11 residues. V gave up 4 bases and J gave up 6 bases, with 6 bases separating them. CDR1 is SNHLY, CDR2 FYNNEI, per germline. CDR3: CASSVIAEAFF. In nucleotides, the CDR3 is TGTGCCAGCAGTGTTATTGCTGAAGCTTTCTTT.

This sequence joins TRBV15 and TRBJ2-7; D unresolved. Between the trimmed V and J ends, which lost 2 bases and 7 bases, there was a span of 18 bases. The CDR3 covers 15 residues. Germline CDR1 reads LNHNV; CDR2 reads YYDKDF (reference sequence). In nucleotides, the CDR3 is TGTGCCACCAGCAGAACTCTCCCCCTTGAGGAGGAGCAGTACTTC. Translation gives CATSRTLPLEEEQYF.

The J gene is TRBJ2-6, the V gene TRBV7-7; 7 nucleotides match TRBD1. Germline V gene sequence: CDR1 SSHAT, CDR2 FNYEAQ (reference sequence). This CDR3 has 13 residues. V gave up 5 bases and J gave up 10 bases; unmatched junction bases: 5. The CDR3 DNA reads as TGTGCCAGCAGCCCCCGACAGGGAAACGTCCTGACTTTC. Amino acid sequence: CASSPRQGNVLTF.

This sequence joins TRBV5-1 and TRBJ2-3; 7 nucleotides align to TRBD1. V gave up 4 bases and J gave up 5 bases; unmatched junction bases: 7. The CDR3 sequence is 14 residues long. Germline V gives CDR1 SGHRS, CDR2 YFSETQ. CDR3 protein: CASSAPGQIDTQYF. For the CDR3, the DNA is TGCGCCAGCAGCGCTCCGGGACAGATAGATACGCAGTATTTT.

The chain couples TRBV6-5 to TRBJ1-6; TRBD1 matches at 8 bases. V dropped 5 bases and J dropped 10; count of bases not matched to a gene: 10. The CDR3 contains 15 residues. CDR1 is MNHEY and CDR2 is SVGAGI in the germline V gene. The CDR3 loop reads CASSRDRRGESPLHF. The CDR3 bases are TGTGCCAGCAGTCGGGACAGGAGGGGAGAATCACCCCTCCACTTT.

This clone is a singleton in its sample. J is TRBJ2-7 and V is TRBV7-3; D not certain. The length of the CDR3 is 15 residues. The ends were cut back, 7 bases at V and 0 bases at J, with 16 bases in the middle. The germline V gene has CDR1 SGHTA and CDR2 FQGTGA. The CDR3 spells CASNAAAESSYEQYF. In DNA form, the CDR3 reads TGTGCCAGCAATGCCGCGGCAGAGAGCTCCTACGAGCAGTACTTC.

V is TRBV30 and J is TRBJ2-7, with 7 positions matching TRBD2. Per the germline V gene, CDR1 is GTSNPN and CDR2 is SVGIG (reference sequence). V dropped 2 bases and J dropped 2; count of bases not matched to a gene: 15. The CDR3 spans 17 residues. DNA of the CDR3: TGTGCCTGGAGTTTTGGGCGGACTAGTCCCCAGACCTACGAGCAGTACTTC. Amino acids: CAWSFGRTSPQTYEQYF.

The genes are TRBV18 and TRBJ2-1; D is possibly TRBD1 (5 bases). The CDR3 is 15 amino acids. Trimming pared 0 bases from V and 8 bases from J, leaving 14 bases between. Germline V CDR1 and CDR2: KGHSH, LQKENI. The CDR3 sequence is CASSPPARLGHEQFF. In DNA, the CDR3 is TGTGCCAGCTCACCACCTGCCAGGCTGGGGCATGAGCAGTTCTTC.

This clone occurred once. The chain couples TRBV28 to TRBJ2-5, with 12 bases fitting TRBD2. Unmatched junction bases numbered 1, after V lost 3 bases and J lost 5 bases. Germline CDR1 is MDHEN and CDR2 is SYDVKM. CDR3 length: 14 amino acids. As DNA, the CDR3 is TGTGCCAGCAGTTTTACTAGCGGGGGGGAGACCCAGTACTTC. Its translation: CASSFTSGGETQYF.

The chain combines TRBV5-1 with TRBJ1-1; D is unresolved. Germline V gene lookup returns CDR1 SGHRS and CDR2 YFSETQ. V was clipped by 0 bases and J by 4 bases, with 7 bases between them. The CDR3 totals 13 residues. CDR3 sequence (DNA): TGCGCCAGCAGCTTGGCGGGGAGCACTGAAGCTTTCTTT. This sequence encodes CASSLAGSTEAFF.

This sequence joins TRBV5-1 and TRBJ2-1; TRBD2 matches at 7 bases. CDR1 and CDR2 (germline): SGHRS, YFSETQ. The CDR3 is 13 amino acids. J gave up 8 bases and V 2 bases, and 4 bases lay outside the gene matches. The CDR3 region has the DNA TGCGCCAGCAGCTTCGGGGGGAGGGATGAGCAGTTCTTC. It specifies CASSFGGRDEQFF.

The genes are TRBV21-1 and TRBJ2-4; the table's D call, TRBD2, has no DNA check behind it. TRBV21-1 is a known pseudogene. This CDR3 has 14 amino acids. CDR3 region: CASRGGGLINIQYF. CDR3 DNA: TGTGCCAGCCGTGGTGGCGGGCTAATAAACATTCAGTACTTC.

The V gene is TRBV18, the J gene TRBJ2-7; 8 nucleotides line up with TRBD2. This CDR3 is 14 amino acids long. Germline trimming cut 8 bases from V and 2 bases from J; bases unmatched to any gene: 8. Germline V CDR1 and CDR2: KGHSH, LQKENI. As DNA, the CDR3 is TGTGCCAGCACTCGCGGGGGGAAAGCCTACGAGCAGTACTTC. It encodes CASTRGGKAYEQYF.

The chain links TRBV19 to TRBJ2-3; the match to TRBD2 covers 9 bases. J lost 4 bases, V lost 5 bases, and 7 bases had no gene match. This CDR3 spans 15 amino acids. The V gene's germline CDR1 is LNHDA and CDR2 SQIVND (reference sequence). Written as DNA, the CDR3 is TGTGCCAGTAGTGTGAGCGGGGGGATCGCAGATACGCAGTATTTT. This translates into CASSVSGGIADTQYF.

In DNA, the CDR3 is TGTGCCGGGACAGGGGGTAACTACGAGCAGTACTTC. This encodes CAGTGGNYEQYF. The chain joins TRBV30 to TRBJ2-7; 11 bases are a match to TRBD1. The CDR3 sequence is 12 residues long. Per germline, CDR1 GTSNPN and CDR2 SVGIG (reference sequence). With 8 bases clipped from V and 3 bases from J, the junction kept 3 bases outside the gene matches.

The DNA for the CDR3 is TGTGCCAGCAGTTACCGACAGGGAGGTTACGAGCAGTACTTC. Residues: CASSYRQGGYEQYF. The chain links TRBV6-6 to TRBJ2-7; TRBD1 is a possible D gene (7 bases). Germline V gene lookup returns CDR1 MNHNY and CDR2 SVGAGI (reference sequence). Trimming cost V 2 bases and J 4 bases, with 12 bases left between them. There are 14 residues in the CDR3.

The CDR3, as DNA: TGTGCCAGCAGTTACGTTGCTAGCGGGGGCAATGAGCAGTTCTTC. Its protein product is CASSYVASGGNEQFF. This chain connects TRBV6-5 to TRBJ2-1, with TRBD2 identical over 10 bases. The CDR3 is 15 amino acids. Losses at the gene ends were 2 bases for V and 6 bases for J; bases not matched to a gene: 4. Germline lookup yields CDR1 MNHEY and CDR2 SVGAGI.

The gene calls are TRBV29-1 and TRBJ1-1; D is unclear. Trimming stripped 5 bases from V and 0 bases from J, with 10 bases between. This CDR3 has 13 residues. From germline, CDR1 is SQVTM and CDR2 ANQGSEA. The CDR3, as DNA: TGCAGCGTTCGCGGGCAAATGAACACTGAAGCTTTCTTT. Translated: CSVRGQMNTEAFF.

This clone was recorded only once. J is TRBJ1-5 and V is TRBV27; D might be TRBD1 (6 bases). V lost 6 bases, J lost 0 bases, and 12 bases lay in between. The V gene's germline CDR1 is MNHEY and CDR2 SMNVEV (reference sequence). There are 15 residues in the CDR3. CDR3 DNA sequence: TGTGCCAGCAGAATCCACAGGGTTAGCAATCAGCCCCAGCATTTT. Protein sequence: CASRIHRVSNQPQHF.

The chain's CDR3 is CASSQDQGARETQYF. The CDR3 region has the DNA TGTGCCAGCAGCCAAGATCAGGGGGCGAGGGAGACCCAGTACTTC. The chain links TRBV4-2 to TRBJ2-5; 8 nucleotides match TRBD1. The germline V gene has CDR1 LGHNA and CDR2 YNFKEQ. Losses at the gene ends were 0 bases for V and 5 bases for J; bases not matched to a gene: 5. The CDR3 covers 15 residues.

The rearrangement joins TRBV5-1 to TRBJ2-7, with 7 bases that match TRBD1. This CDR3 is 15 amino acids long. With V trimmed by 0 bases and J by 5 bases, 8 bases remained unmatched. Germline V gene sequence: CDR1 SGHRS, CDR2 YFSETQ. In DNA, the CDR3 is TGCGCCAGCAGCTTGGGCGCGACGACAGGGAACGAGCAGTACTTC. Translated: CASSLGATTGNEQYF.

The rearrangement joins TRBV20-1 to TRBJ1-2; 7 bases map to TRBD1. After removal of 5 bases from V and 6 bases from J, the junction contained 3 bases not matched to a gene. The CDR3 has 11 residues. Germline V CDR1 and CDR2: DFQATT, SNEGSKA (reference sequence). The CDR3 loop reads CSAPTGDGYTF. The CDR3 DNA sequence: TGCAGTGCTCCCACAGGGGATGGCTACACCTTC.